The entry that follows covers one TCR beta chain sequence. The target antigen is unknown. Method: immunoSEQ multiplex PCR; TCRdb's copy keeps in-frame clones and lacks some. The sample holds about 400,000 clones, 80% to 90% seen once. This sample is drawn from a study of cytomegalovirus exposure and HLA in healthy donors. In the study overall: The roughly 130 validation repertoires used the same platform as the roughly 670 first-cohort repertoires (as reported by a later analysis). General observations from the study: Most TCRs appeared rarely, but some public TCRs recurred in many donors. Researchers reported that a few CMV-associated chains were confirmed in vitro as CMV antigen-specific.

The V segment lost 5 bases and the J segment 5 bases; nucleotides outside the gene matches: 9. The CDR3 length is 14 residues. Germline V CDR1 and CDR2: PRHDT, FYEKMQ (reference sequence). An approximately 130-subject validation cohort, separate from the roughly 700-subject first cohort, supplied the donors. The chain employs TRBV13 and TRBJ2-7, with 7 bases matching TRBD1. Material: PBMCs. This receptor was identified in a young woman in good health and CMV-seronegative. DNA for the CDR3: TGTGCCAGCAGCCTCCGACAGGGTTCCAACGAGCAGTACTTC. As protein: CASSLRQGSNEQYF. The full variable domain, its missing parts supplied by reference TRBV13 and TRBJ2-7, is AAGVIQSPRHLIKEKRETATLKCYPIPRHDTVYWYQQGPGQDPQFLISFYEKMQSDKGSIPDRFSAQQFSDYHSELNMSSLELGDSALYFCASSLRQGSNEQYFGPGTRLTVT.